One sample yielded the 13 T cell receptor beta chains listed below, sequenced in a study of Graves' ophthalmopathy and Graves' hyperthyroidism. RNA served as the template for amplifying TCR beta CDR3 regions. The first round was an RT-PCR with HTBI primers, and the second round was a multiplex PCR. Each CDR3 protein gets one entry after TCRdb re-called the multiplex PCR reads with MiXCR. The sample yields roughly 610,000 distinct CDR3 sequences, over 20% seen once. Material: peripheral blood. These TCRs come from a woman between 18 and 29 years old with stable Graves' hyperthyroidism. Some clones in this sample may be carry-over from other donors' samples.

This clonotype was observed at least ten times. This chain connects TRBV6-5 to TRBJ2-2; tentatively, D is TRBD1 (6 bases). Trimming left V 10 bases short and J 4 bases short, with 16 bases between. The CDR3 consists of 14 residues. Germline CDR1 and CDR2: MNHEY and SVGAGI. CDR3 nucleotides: TGTGCCACAACAGGAGGACAGAGCACCGGGGAGCTGTTTTTT. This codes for CATTGGQSTGELFF.

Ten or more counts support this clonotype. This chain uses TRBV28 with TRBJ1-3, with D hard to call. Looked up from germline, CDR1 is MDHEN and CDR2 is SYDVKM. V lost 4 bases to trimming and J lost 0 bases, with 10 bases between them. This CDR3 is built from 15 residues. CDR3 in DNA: TGTGCCAGCAGTTCCACCGGGTTCTCTGGAAACACCATATATTTT. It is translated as CASSSTGFSGNTIYF.

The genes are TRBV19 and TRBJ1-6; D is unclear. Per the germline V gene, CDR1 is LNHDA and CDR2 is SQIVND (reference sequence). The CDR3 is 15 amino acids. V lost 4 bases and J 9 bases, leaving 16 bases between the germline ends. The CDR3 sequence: CASSTATGVSSPLHF. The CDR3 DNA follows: TGTGCCAGTAGTACAGCAACCGGGGTCAGTTCACCCCTCCACTTT.

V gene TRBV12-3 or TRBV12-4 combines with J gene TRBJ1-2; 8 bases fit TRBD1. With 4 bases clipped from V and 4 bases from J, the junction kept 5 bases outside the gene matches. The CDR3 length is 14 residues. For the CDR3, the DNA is TGTGCCAGCAGTTCAGGGGGCGTCGGCTATGGCTACACCTTC. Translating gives CASSSGGVGYGYTF.

CDR3 residues: CSAHDGGTYEQYF. CDR3 DNA: TGCAGTGCGCACGACGGCGGAACCTACGAGCAGTACTTC. This chain links TRBV20-1 with TRBJ2-7; D is unresolved. This CDR3 spans 13 amino acids. V gave up 6 bases and J gave up 2 bases, with 14 bases separating them. CDR1 DFQATT and CDR2 SNEGSKA come from the germline V gene (reference sequence).

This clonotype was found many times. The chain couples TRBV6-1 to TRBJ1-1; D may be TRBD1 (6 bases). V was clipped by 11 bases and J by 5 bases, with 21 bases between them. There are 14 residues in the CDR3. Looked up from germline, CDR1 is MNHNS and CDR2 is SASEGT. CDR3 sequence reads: CAVARRGGETEAFF. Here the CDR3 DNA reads TGTGCCGTCGCTCGACGAGGGGGAGAAACTGAAGCTTTCTTT.

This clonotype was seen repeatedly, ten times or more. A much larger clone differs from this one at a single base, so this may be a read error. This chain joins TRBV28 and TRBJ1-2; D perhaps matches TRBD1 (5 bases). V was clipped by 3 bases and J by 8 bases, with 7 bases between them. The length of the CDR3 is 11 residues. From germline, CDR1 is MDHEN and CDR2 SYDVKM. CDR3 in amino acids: CASSFGDGYTF. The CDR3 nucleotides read TGTGCCAGCAGTTTTGGGGACGGCTACACCTTC.

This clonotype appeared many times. The CDR3 DNA is TGTGCCTGGAGTGTTGTGACAGGGGGCTACACCTTC. Its protein is CAWSVVTGGYTF. This chain connects TRBV30 to TRBJ1-2; TRBD1 matches at 7 bases. The V and J ends lost 0 bases and 8 bases, in that order; junction bases with no gene match: 3. This CDR3 spans 12 amino acids. Germline-derived CDR1 and CDR2 are GTSNPN and SVGIG (reference sequence).

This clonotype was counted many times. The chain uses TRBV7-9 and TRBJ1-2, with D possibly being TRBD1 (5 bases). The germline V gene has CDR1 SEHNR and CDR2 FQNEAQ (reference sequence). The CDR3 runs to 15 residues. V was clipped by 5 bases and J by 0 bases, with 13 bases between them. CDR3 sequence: CASSNSGSPNYGYTF. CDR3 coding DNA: TGTGCCAGCAGCAACTCAGGGTCACCTAACTATGGCTACACCTTC.

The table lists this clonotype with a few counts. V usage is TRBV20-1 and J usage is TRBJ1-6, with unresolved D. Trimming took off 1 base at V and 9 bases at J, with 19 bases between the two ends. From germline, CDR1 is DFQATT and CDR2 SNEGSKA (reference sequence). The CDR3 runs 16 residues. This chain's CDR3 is CSARGEVSTVSSPLHF. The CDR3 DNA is TGCAGTGCTAGAGGAGAGGTTTCCACCGTCTCTTCACCCCTCCACTTT.

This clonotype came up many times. Here the CDR3 reads CASTSLRDGTTEAFF. The CDR3 nucleotides read TGTGCCAGCACCTCCCTCAGGGATGGCACCACTGAAGCTTTCTTT. The J gene is TRBJ1-1, the V gene TRBV6-1; tentative D call: TRBD1 (5 bases). Germline CDR1 is MNHNS and CDR2 is SASEGT. The CDR3 covers 15 residues. Trimming took off 7 bases at V and 4 bases at J, with 19 bases between the two ends.

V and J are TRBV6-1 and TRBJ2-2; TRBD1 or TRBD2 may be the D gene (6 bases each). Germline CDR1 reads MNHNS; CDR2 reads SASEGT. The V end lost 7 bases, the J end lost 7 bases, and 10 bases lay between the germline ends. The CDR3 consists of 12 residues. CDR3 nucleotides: TGTGCCAGCATGGGGGGCTACGGGGAGCTGTTTTTT. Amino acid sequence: CASMGGYGELFF.

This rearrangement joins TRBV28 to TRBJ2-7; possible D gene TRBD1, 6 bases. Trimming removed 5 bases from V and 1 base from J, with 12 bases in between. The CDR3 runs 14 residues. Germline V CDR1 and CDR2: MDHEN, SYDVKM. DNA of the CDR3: TGTGCCAGCAGTACCTGGACAGCTTCCTACGAGCAGTACGTC. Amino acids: CASSTWTASYEQYV.